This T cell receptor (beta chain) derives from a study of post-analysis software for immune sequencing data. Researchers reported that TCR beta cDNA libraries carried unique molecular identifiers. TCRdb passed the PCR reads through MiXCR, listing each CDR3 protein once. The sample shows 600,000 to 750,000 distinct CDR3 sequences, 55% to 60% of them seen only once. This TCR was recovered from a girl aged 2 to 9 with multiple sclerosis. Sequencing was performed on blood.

The CDR3 nucleotides read TGTGCCAGCAGCGATCAGGGTGGCTACACCTTC. Its protein product is CASSDQGGYTF. The chain carries TRBV7-9 and TRBJ1-2; a possible D gene is TRBD1 (5 bases). The CDR3 sequence is 11 residues long. V shed 5 bases and J shed 7 bases, with 8 bases lying between them. CDR1 is SEHNR and CDR2 is FQNEAQ in the germline V gene (reference sequence). Complete variable domain (other parts from reference TRBV7-9 and TRBJ1-2): DTGVSQNPRHKITKRGQNVTFRCDPISEHNRLYWYRQTLGQGPEFLTYFQNEAQLEKSRLLSDRFSAERPKGSFSTLEIQRTEQGDSAMYLCASSDQGGYTFGSGTRLTVV.